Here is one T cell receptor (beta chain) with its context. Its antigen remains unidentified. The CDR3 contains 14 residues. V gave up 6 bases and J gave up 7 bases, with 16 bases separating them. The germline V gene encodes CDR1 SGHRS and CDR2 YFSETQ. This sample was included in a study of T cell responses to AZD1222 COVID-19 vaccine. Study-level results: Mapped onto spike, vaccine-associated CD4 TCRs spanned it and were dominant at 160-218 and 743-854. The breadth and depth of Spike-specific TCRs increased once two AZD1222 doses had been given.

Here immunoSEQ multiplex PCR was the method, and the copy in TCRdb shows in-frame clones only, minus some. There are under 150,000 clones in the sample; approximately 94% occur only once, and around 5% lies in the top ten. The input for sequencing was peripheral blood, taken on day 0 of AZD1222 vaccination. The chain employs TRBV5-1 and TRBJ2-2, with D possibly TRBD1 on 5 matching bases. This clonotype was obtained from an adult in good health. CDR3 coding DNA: TGCGCCAGCACTAACCGGCAGGGCGGCGGGGAGCTGTTTTTT. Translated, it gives CASTNRQGGGELFF.